Each of the 15 T cell receptor beta chains below was sequenced from the same sample in a study of T-cell reconstitution after alpha-beta-depleted transplantation in children. Library preparation (for TCRbeta) was performed with unique molecular identifiers. TCRdb passed the PCR reads through MiXCR, listing each CDR3 protein once. The sample includes 90,000 to 150,000 distinct CDR3 sequences, roughly 23% seen only once; the top ten take roughly a tenth. Source: PBMCs, mostly from graft donor cells, taken 180 days after TCRalphabeta/CD19-depleted stem cell transplant. The receptors stem from a male patient aged 2 to 9 who had a stem cell transplant for chronic granulomatous disease, so the T cells may come from the graft donor.

This chain uses TRBV5-1 with TRBJ2-2; D is unresolved. The germline gives CDR1 SGHRS, CDR2 YFSETQ. The CDR3 sequence is 14 residues long. Trimming took 0 bases from V and 2 from J, leaving 5 bases between them. The CDR3 DNA sequence: TGCGCCAGCAGCTTGGTACATAACACCGGGGAGCTGTTTTTT. It encodes CASSLVHNTGELFF.

With respect to this clonotype: The junction departs from the called germline gene at one end, perhaps through a read error. The rearrangement links TRBV29-1 to TRBJ1-1, with D uncertain. The CDR3 is 15 amino acids. Germline V gene lookup returns CDR1 SQVTM and CDR2 ANQGSEA. The CDR3 DNA sequence: TGCAGCGTTGAGGGAATTGGATTACTGAACACTGACGCTTTCTTT. Translating gives CSVEGIGLLNTDAFF.

In this sample, this clonotype turned up many times. This sequence joins TRBV28 and TRBJ2-7; D not certain. The V gene's germline CDR1 is MDHEN and CDR2 SYDVKM. Trimming pared 1 base from V and 2 bases from J, leaving 3 bases between. The CDR3 is 12 amino acids. The CDR3 reads CASSLSTYEQYF. The CDR3 DNA follows: TGTGCCAGCAGTTTATCAACCTACGAGCAGTACTTC.

The chain joins TRBV10-2 to TRBJ2-1, with 11 bases matching TRBD2. Germline values: CDR1 WSHSY, CDR2 SAAADI. The CDR3 runs to 15 residues. The junction had 5 bases not matched to a gene; V was cut back by 7 bases and J by 3 bases. The CDR3 sequence is CASTPGTSGYNEQFF. CDR3 in DNA: TGCGCCAGCACCCCCGGGACTAGCGGCTACAATGAGCAGTTCTTC.

This clonotype was counted a few times. This chain joins TRBV20-1 and TRBJ2-1; D is perhaps TRBD2 (5 bases). V was pared by 3 bases and J by 3 bases, with 12 bases between. The CDR3 runs 14 residues. Per germline, CDR1 DFQATT and CDR2 SNEGSKA (reference sequence). In DNA form, the CDR3 reads TGCAGTGCTAGTGACCACCGGGACTACAATGAGCAGTTCTTC. Its translation: CSASDHRDYNEQFF.

In nucleotides, the CDR3 is TGCGCCAGCAGCTTGGGCGGCCAAGGGGAGACCCAGTACTTC. This sequence encodes CASSLGGQGETQYF. The chain employs TRBV5-1 and TRBJ2-5, with D unclear. V gave up 0 bases and J gave up 5 bases, with 11 bases separating them. The CDR3 totals 14 residues. Germline CDR1 reads SGHRS; CDR2 reads YFSETQ.

This clonotype came up many times. The chain has TRBV12-3 or TRBV12-4 and TRBJ1-6; D might be TRBD1 (5 bases). The CDR3 spans 14 residues. V gave up 8 bases and J gave up 5 bases, with 13 bases separating them. Here the CDR3 reads CASSLGADNSPLHF. DNA for the CDR3: TGTGCCAGCTCCTTAGGGGCGGATAATTCACCCCTCCACTTT.

This clonotype was seen a few times. The V and J genes are TRBV7-9 and TRBJ2-7, with 8 bases that match TRBD1. V trimming: 5 bases; J trimming: 2 bases; junction bases outside the gene matches: 11. The CDR3 consists of 16 residues. From germline, CDR1 is SEHNR and CDR2 FQNEAQ (reference sequence). The CDR3 region has the DNA TGTGCCAGCAGCAGAACCCAGGGGGCCCCTCCCTACGAGCAGTACTTC. As protein: CASSRTQGAPPYEQYF.

V is TRBV20-1 and J is TRBJ1-2; 8 nucleotides align to TRBD1. V lost 7 bases and J lost 5; bases outside the gene matches: 21. Looked up from germline, CDR1 is DFQATT and CDR2 is SNEGSKA (reference sequence). This CDR3 has 17 residues. The CDR3 reads CSVYGGTGTGEAYGYTF. DNA of the CDR3: TGCAGTGTTTACGGGGGGACCGGGACAGGAGAAGCGTATGGCTACACCTTC.

The chain employs TRBV7-3 and TRBJ1-1; the match to TRBD1 covers 12 bases. This CDR3 region has 15 residues. CDR1 SGHTA and CDR2 FQGTGA come from the germline V gene. V lost 5 bases and J lost 9; bases outside the gene matches: 10. DNA of the CDR3: TGTGCCAGCAGCCAGAAGGGACAGGGGGCGATGAAAGCTTTCTTT. Encoded protein: CASSQKGQGAMKAFF.

This clonotype was recorded at least ten times. V is TRBV6-2 or TRBV6-3 and J is TRBJ2-7; the D is unclear. CDR1 and CDR2 (germline): MNHEY, SVGEGT. The CDR3 is 13 amino acids. V gave up 3 bases and J gave up 2 bases, with 8 bases separating them. The CDR3 sequence is CASSYARTYEQYF. The CDR3, as DNA: TGTGCCAGCAGTTATGCTAGGACCTACGAGCAGTACTTC.

This clonotype was recorded many times. The chain has TRBV10-3 and TRBJ2-7; D call uncertain. Deletions cut 2 bases from V and 3 bases from J, with 5 bases between. Germline V gene sequence: CDR1 ENHRY, CDR2 SYGVKD. The CDR3 extends over 12 amino acids. CDR3 sequence: CAISETNYEQYF. For the CDR3, the DNA is TGTGCCATCAGTGAGACCAACTACGAGCAGTACTTC.

The chain joins TRBV5-1 to TRBJ1-5; a possible D gene is TRBD1 (6 bases). The germline V gene has CDR1 SGHRS and CDR2 YFSETQ. The CDR3 runs to 15 residues. V gave up 0 bases and J gave up 3 bases, with 10 bases separating them. CDR3 coding DNA: TGCGCCAGCAGCTTGGGAGGGGGGCTCAATCAGCCCCAGCATTTT. This encodes CASSLGGGLNQPQHF.

The gene calls are TRBV9 and TRBJ2-1; 7 nucleotides line up with TRBD1. CDR3 length equals 15 residues. Germline V CDR1 and CDR2: SGDLS, YYNGEE. The V and J ends lost 2 bases and 6 bases, in that order; junction bases with no gene match: 8. The CDR3 region is CASSVYEGAGNEQFF. The CDR3 DNA reads as TGTGCCAGCAGCGTCTATGAGGGGGCGGGCAATGAGCAGTTCTTC. Full variable domain (remainder filled in from reference TRBV9 and TRBJ2-1): DSGVTQTPKHLITATGQRVTLRCSPRSGDLSVYWYQQSLDQGLQFLIQYYNGEERAKGNILERFSAQQFPDLHSELNLSSLELGDSALYFCASSVYEGAGNEQFFGPGTRLTVL.

This clonotype occurred many times. This chain connects TRBV5-1 to TRBJ2-1; D is unclear. The CDR3 is 14 amino acids. Germline CDR1 and CDR2: SGHRS and YFSETQ. Trimming left V 0 bases short and J 8 bases short, with 12 bases between. CDR3 DNA: TGCGCCAGCAGCTTGGTGCTTCAAAGGGATGAGCAGTTCTTC. This translates into CASSLVLQRDEQFF.